Each of the 20 T cell receptor beta chains below was sequenced from the same sample in a study of T-cell reconstitution after alpha-beta-depleted transplantation in children. Using unique molecular identifiers, the investigators prepared the TCRbeta library. TCRdb recomputed calls from the PCR reads with MiXCR, one row per CDR3 protein. The data contain under 450,000 distinct CDR3 sequences, about 14% of them singletons. The sample here was PBMCs, taken from the stem cell graft. All receptors come from a human donor who donated a stem cell graft to a child with Fanconi anemia.

This clonotype was counted a few times. The chain joins TRBV20-1 to TRBJ2-5; weak D call: TRBD2 (7 bases). Germline V gene lookup returns CDR1 DFQATT and CDR2 SNEGSKA (reference sequence). V was pared by 0 bases and J by 5 bases, with 13 bases between. The CDR3 length is 14 residues. The CDR3 spells CSARDRRGLETQYF. The DNA of the CDR3 is TGCAGTGCTAGAGATCGGCGGGGGCTGGAGACCCAGTACTTC.

The rearrangement uses TRBV6-5 and TRBJ2-2; 7 bases line up with TRBD2. V lost 0 bases to trimming and J lost 2 bases; unmatched junction nucleotides: 6. The CDR3 extends over 17 amino acids. Germline CDR1 and CDR2: MNHEY and SVGAGI. The CDR3 spells CASSYSSGAPNTGELFF. The CDR3 DNA sequence: TGTGCCAGCAGTTACTCGAGCGGGGCCCCCAACACCGGGGAGCTGTTTTTT.

This clonotype was detected a few times. This chain links TRBV12-3 or TRBV12-4 with TRBJ2-1; 13 bases agree with TRBD2. The CDR3 has 16 amino acids. Trimming at V came to 8 bases and at J to 5 bases, leaving 9 bases not matched to a gene. CDR3 residues: CASGILGLAGHNEQFF. The CDR3 DNA follows: TGTGCCAGCGGCATCCTGGGACTAGCGGGGCACAATGAGCAGTTCTTC.

This clonotype was seen more than once but under ten times. The gene calls are TRBV6-1 and TRBJ2-1; 7 nucleotides match TRBD2. The V segment lost 6 bases and the J segment 6 bases; nucleotides outside the gene matches: 11. The CDR3 covers 15 residues. Per the germline V gene, CDR1 is MNHNS and CDR2 is SASEGT. CDR3 sequence reads: CASRGGTSSGNEQFF. The CDR3 nucleotides read TGTGCCAGCAGGGGAGGGACTTCTAGCGGCAATGAGCAGTTCTTC.

This clonotype was counted many times. The V call is TRBV27, the J call TRBJ2-1; possible D gene TRBD1, 5 bases. The CDR3 runs 17 residues. Looked up from germline, CDR1 is MNHEY and CDR2 is SMNVEV (reference sequence). Trimming stripped 2 bases from V and 1 base from J, with 15 bases between. CDR3 in DNA: TGTGCCAGCAGTTTACGCCCGCCAGGGATTTCCTACAATGAGCAGTTCTTC. Translation gives CASSLRPPGISYNEQFF.

This clonotype was picked up many times. The V and J genes are TRBV4-2 and TRBJ2-1, with 9 positions matching TRBD2. J was trimmed by 10 bases and V by 0 bases; bases with no gene match: 7. Per the germline V gene, CDR1 is LGHNA and CDR2 is YNFKEQ. This CDR3 spans 15 amino acids. The CDR3 here is CASSQDLGTSFEQFF. Written as DNA, the CDR3 is TGTGCCAGCAGCCAAGATCTGGGGACTAGCTTCGAGCAGTTCTTC.

This clonotype was counted many times. This sequence joins TRBV12-3 or TRBV12-4 and TRBJ2-3; D is undetermined. The length of the CDR3 is 13 residues. V lost 3 bases, J lost 0 bases, and 4 bases lay in between. The CDR3 DNA is TGTGCCAGCAGTTTTGCTAGCACAGATACGCAGTATTTT. Its translation: CASSFASTDTQYF.

The chain is built from TRBV20-1 and TRBJ2-1; D is perhaps TRBD2 (7 bases). Germline loops: CDR1 DFQATT, CDR2 SNEGSKA (reference sequence). This CDR3 is 17 amino acids long. V was clipped by 4 bases and J by 3 bases, with 22 bases between them. CDR3 DNA sequence: TGCAGTGCTATTATATCATCGGCGGGGGCGGGCTACAATGAGCAGTTCTTC. This gives the protein CSAIISSAGAGYNEQFF.

The chain recombines TRBV7-2 with TRBJ1-5; D is unresolved. Trimming removed 5 bases at V and 7 bases at J, with 12 bases between. The CDR3 totals 13 residues. Germline CDR1 and CDR2: SGHTA and FQGNSA. For the CDR3, the DNA is TGTGCCAGCAGCCCCCCGGACGTCCAGCCCCAGCATTTT. This encodes CASSPPDVQPQHF.

This clonotype showed up just a few times. J is TRBJ1-4 and V is TRBV29-1; no definite D call. V dropped 6 bases and J dropped 5 bases, with 13 bases sitting between them. Germline assignment: CDR1 SQVTM and CDR2 ANQGSEA. The CDR3 is 13 residues long. The CDR3 is CSVEIESNEKLFF. For the CDR3, the DNA is TGCAGCGTCGAAATAGAATCGAATGAAAAACTGTTTTTT.

At least ten counts were recorded for this clonotype. J is TRBJ1-5 and V is TRBV4-3; D not certain. CDR1 and CDR2 (germline): LGHNA, YSLEER. The ends were cut back, 2 bases at V and 7 bases at J, with 9 bases in the middle. The length of the CDR3 is 13 residues. The DNA of the CDR3 is TGCGCCAGCAGCCAACTTCTGAAGCAGCCCCAGCATTTT. Amino acids: CASSQLLKQPQHF.

This clonotype was counted between two and nine times. The chain has TRBV20-1 and TRBJ2-5; TRBD2 might be the D (6 bases). Trimming took off 6 bases at V and 0 bases at J, with 20 bases between the two ends. Germline V gene data show CDR1 as DFQATT and CDR2 as SNEGSKA (reference sequence). The CDR3 has 16 amino acids. This chain's CDR3 is CSALRTAGPYQETQYF. The CDR3 nucleotides are TGCAGTGCGTTACGTACGGCGGGGCCGTACCAAGAGACCCAGTACTTC.

V is TRBV12-5 and J is TRBJ2-3; D unresolved. Trimming left V 2 bases short and J 6 bases short, with 3 bases between. Germline V gene sequence: CDR1 LGHNT, CDR2 FRNRAP. The CDR3 is 11 amino acids. DNA for the CDR3: TGTGCTAGTGGTTTGAGGGATACGCAGTATTTT. It specifies CASGLRDTQYF.

A few counts support this clonotype. The chain is built from TRBV29-1 and TRBJ2-1, with TRBD2 as a possible D gene (7 bases). Germline CDR1 is SQVTM and CDR2 is ANQGSEA. V was clipped by 4 bases and J by 7 bases, with 14 bases between them. This CDR3 contains 13 residues. For the CDR3, the DNA is TGCAGCGTTGGCGAGGGGGGGGATAATGAGCAGTTCTTC. This codes for CSVGEGGDNEQFF.

The rearrangement joins TRBV9 to TRBJ2-2; TRBD1 matches 7 bases. Per the germline V gene, CDR1 is SGDLS and CDR2 is YYNGEE. The CDR3 runs to 15 residues. V dropped 2 bases and J dropped 3; count of bases not matched to a gene: 4. In DNA, the CDR3 is TGTGCCAGCAGCGTCACAGGGGCACACACCGGGGAGCTGTTTTTT. Translating gives CASSVTGAHTGELFF.

This clonotype came up a few times. The chain employs TRBV11-1 and TRBJ2-5; 11 bases are a match to TRBD2. The CDR3 has 18 residues. Germline V gives CDR1 SGHAT, CDR2 FQDESV (reference sequence). V lost 4 bases to trimming and J lost 0 bases; unmatched junction nucleotides: 10. The CDR3 here is CASSYDDQLAGDQETQYF. In nucleotides, the CDR3 is TGTGCCAGCAGCTACGATGACCAACTAGCGGGGGACCAAGAGACCCAGTACTTC.

The chain is built from TRBV7-9 and TRBJ2-5; TRBD2 matches 12 bases. Unmatched junction bases numbered 9, after V lost 5 bases and J lost 5 bases. The CDR3 is made up of 16 amino acids. Germline V gene data show CDR1 as SEHNR and CDR2 as FQNEAQ (reference sequence). CDR3: CASSILGLAGSETQYF. CDR3 bases: TGTGCCAGCAGCATCCTCGGACTAGCGGGGTCGGAGACCCAGTACTTC.

The chain uses TRBV6-1 and TRBJ1-2; D gene uncertain. Trimming removed 1 base from V and 2 bases from J, with 8 bases in between. Germline V gene lookup returns CDR1 MNHNS and CDR2 SASEGT. This CDR3 has 14 amino acids. The CDR3 spells CASSEVPPNYGYTF. CDR3 bases: TGTGCCAGCAGTGAAGTTCCCCCCAACTATGGCTACACCTTC.

The chain has TRBV9 and TRBJ2-1, with 8 bases that match TRBD2. Looked up from germline, CDR1 is SGDLS and CDR2 is YYNGEE. The CDR3 contains 15 residues. V gave up 2 bases and J gave up 4 bases; unmatched junction bases: 5. The CDR3 here is CASSVFSGDYNEQFF. The CDR3 DNA sequence: TGTGCCAGCAGCGTCTTTAGCGGGGATTACAATGAGCAGTTCTTC.

This chain joins TRBV5-1 and TRBJ2-7; 11 bases are a match to TRBD1. The germline V gene has CDR1 SGHRS and CDR2 YFSETQ. CDR3 length equals 18 residues. Unmatched junction bases numbered 17, after V lost 4 bases and J lost 5 bases. CDR3 coding DNA: TGCGCCAGCAGCCCTGCACCCCCGGGACAGGGGGTGATAAACGAGCAGTACTTC. Translated, it gives CASSPAPPGQGVINEQYF.